In its sample, the clone carrying this TCR beta chain was seen a few times. TCRdb reprocessed the RT-PCR reads via MiXCR and lists one record per CDR3 protein. The sample lists fewer than 800,000 distinct CDR3 sequences; approximately 15% were seen once. Trimming left V 2 bases short and J 3 bases short, with 10 bases between. Germline CDR1 reads MNHEY; CDR2 reads SMNVEV (reference sequence). The CDR3 length is 15 residues. The origin of this receptor is a female donor in good health, serving as a healthy control. Sequenced material: memory CD4+ T cells from blood. The chain recombines TRBV27 with TRBJ1-4; TRBD1 is a possible D gene (6 bases). CDR3 sequence (DNA): TGTGCCAGCAGTTTACTGGGACATTCTAATGAAAAACTGTTTTTT. It specifies CASSLLGHSNEKLFF. The full variable domain, completed using reference TRBV27 and TRBJ1-4, is EAQVTQNPRYLITVTGKKLTVTCSQNMNHEYMSWYRQDPGLGLRQIYYSMNVEVTDKGDVPEGYKVSRKEKRNFPLILESPSPNQTSLYFCASSLLGHSNEKLFFGSGTQLSVL.